This T cell receptor beta chain was identified during a study of breast tumors, draining lymph nodes, adjacent tissues. Study-wide results and limits: Tumor T cell lymph node origin was a supported hypothesis, not proven. Tumors had less TCR diversity than lymph nodes, more than nontumor tissue.

A word on this clonotype: Its antigen is undetermined. A much larger clonotype is one base distant, so this may be a read error.

TCRdb reanalysed the multiplex PCR reads using MiXCR and keeps one entry per CDR3 protein. Of around 300,000 distinct CDR3 sequences in the sample, around 30% were seen once. Samples came from axillary lymph nodes draining the breast cancer. This TCR was sampled from a female donor with breast cancer. Some clones in this sample may be carry-over from other donors' samples. What was sequenced was axillary lymph node tissue.

The CDR3 protein is CAISVEQGVRQPQHF. The CDR3 bases are TGTGCCATCAGTGTGGAACAGGGGGTTCGTCAGCCCCAGCATTTT. The chain has TRBV10-3 and TRBJ1-5; 8 bases align to TRBD1. J was trimmed by 6 bases and V by 4 bases; bases with no gene match: 8. The CDR3 has 15 residues. CDR1 is ENHRY and CDR2 is SYGVKD in the germline V gene.